The 13 T cell receptor beta chains below all came from one sample that was sequenced in a study of shared clonotypes between healthy human individuals (TCRdb year 2020). Library generation was performed with the immunoSEQ multiplex PCR assay. TCRdb holds this immuneACCESS table with in-frame rearrangements only. Some clones are missing; in checked studies, unresolved V genes explain under half, and the rest has no known cause. In this sample the table shows approximately 87,000 clones, about 61% of which occur a single time. The ten largest clonotypes hold under 65% of the sample. The sequenced sample consisted of memory CD8+ T cells sorted from blood. What the cell subset or site label conveys for this sample: CD45RO+ cells pooled with CCR7-negative TemRA cells. The receptors come from a man younger than 40 in good health.

In this sample, this clone turned up a few times. The chain uses TRBV5-1 and TRBJ1-1; a possible D gene is TRBD1 (5 bases). This CDR3 comprises 14 residues. Trimming took off 2 bases at V and 1 base at J, with 9 bases between the two ends. Germline V CDR1 and CDR2: SGHRS, YFSETQ. CDR3 DNA sequence: TGCGCCAGCAGCTTTATGGACAAGAACACTGAAGCTTTCTTT. Translation gives CASSFMDKNTEAFF.

The chain links TRBV29-1 to TRBJ2-1; 9 bases are a match to TRBD2. Unmatched junction bases numbered 4, after V lost 2 bases and J lost 8 bases. Germline V gene sequence: CDR1 SQVTM, CDR2 ANQGSEA. CDR3 length equals 13 residues. The CDR3 is CSVEQREAYEQFF. CDR3 coding DNA: TGCAGCGTTGAACAGCGGGAGGCCTATGAGCAGTTCTTC.

The chain employs TRBV5-4 and TRBJ2-2; the match to TRBD1 covers 7 bases. There are 13 residues in the CDR3. CDR1 SGHNT and CDR2 YYREEE come from the germline V gene (reference sequence). Losses at the gene ends were 5 bases for V and 8 bases for J; bases not matched to a gene: 6. The CDR3 DNA follows: TGTGCCAGCAGGACAGGGATAACGGGGGAGCTGTTTTTT. Translating gives CASRTGITGELFF.

This clone was seen more than once but under ten times. The rearrangement joins TRBV6-6 to TRBJ2-7; D gene ambiguous. The CDR3 has 11 residues. Germline V gene lookup returns CDR1 MNHNY and CDR2 SVGAGI (reference sequence). V dropped 2 bases and J dropped 6 bases, with 5 bases sitting between them. The CDR3 DNA is TGTGCCAGCAGTTACGCTTCCGAGCAGTACTTC. The encoded protein is CASSYASEQYF.

The table lists this clone with a few counts. This rearrangement joins TRBV28 to TRBJ2-1, with D possibly being TRBD2 (5 bases). The CDR3 is made up of 17 amino acids. Germline V gene sequence: CDR1 MDHEN, CDR2 SYDVKM. Trimming took off 4 bases at V and 5 bases at J, with 21 bases between the two ends. The CDR3 protein is CASSSTSSPTKNNEQFF. DNA of the CDR3: TGTGCCAGCAGTTCCACCTCTAGTCCGACTAAAAACAATGAGCAGTTCTTC.

The V and J genes are TRBV6-1 and TRBJ2-1, with a possible D match to TRBD1 (5 bases). Germline CDR1 is MNHNS and CDR2 is SASEGT. The CDR3 loop spans 13 amino acids. V was trimmed by 6 bases and J by 3 bases, leaving 9 bases between them. In DNA, the CDR3 is TGTGCCAGCAGGGAGACAGACTACAATGAGCAGTTCTTC. It translates to CASRETDYNEQFF.

The chain links TRBV7-9 to TRBJ2-1; no clear D. Looked up from germline, CDR1 is SEHNR and CDR2 is FQNEAQ (reference sequence). The length of the CDR3 is 17 residues. The germline V and J ends were trimmed by 0 bases and 2 bases, with 14 bases remaining between them. As DNA, the CDR3 is TGTGCCAGCAGCTTAGCGGGTTTTTCGAGTGCCTACAATGAGCAGTTCTTC. Its protein product is CASSLAGFSSAYNEQFF.

This clone was detected a few times. The rearrangement links TRBV5-8 to TRBJ2-7; D possibly corresponds to TRBD2 (6 bases). V was shortened by 3 bases and J by 4 bases, with 14 bases between the two germline ends. CDR1 and CDR2 (germline): SGHTS, YDEGEE. The CDR3 sequence is 14 residues long. CDR3 sequence (DNA): TGTGCCAGCAGCTCCAAGGGACTTTTTTACGAGCAGTACTTC. Encoded protein: CASSSKGLFYEQYF.

V and J are TRBV5-4 and TRBJ2-7, with 8 bases that match TRBD2. The germline V gene encodes CDR1 SGHNT and CDR2 YYREEE (reference sequence). The CDR3 totals 16 residues. V trimming: 4 bases; J trimming: 0 bases; junction bases outside the gene matches: 9. The CDR3 protein is CASSTTAGTSSYEQYF. The CDR3 DNA is TGTGCCAGCAGCACCACCGCCGGGACTAGCTCCTACGAGCAGTACTTC.

The rearrangement joins TRBV27 to TRBJ2-1, with 7 bases identical to TRBD2. The germline CDR1 and CDR2 sequences are MNHEY and SMNVEV (reference sequence). There are 17 residues in the CDR3. J lost 6 bases, V lost 0 bases, and 11 bases had no gene match. As DNA, the CDR3 is TGTGCCAGCAGTTTATCCGGGACTACCTTTACCCTCAATGAGCAGTTCTTC. The encoded protein is CASSLSGTTFTLNEQFF.

This rearrangement joins TRBV28 to TRBJ2-5; weak D call: TRBD2 (6 bases). Germline V gene sequence: CDR1 MDHEN, CDR2 SYDVKM. The germline V and J ends were trimmed by 2 bases and 3 bases, with 13 bases remaining between them. The CDR3 sequence is 15 residues long. CDR3 protein: CASSLILGGKETQYF. DNA of the CDR3: TGTGCCAGCAGTTTAATTTTGGGGGGAAAAGAGACCCAGTACTTC.

This clone has more than one count but fewer than ten. The chain has TRBV11-2 and TRBJ1-1; maybe TRBD1 (5 bases). The ends were cut back, 2 bases at V and 3 bases at J, with 10 bases in the middle. In germline, CDR1 is SGHAT, CDR2 FQNNGV. CDR3 length: 14 residues. CDR3 sequence: CASSLRLGDTEAFF. The CDR3 bases are TGTGCCAGCAGCTTACGGTTAGGGGACACTGAAGCTTTCTTT.

This clone occurred many times. This sequence joins TRBV27 and TRBJ2-1; D not certain. CDR1 is MNHEY, CDR2 SMNVEV, per germline (reference sequence). The CDR3 is made up of 13 amino acids. The ends were cut back, 5 bases at V and 4 bases at J, with 9 bases in the middle. Here the CDR3 reads CASSKGPYNEQFF. In DNA form, the CDR3 reads TGTGCCAGCAGTAAGGGTCCATACAATGAGCAGTTCTTC.